This passage covers 8 T cell receptor beta chains from one sample sequenced in a study of T cell responses to AZD1222 COVID-19 vaccine. The protocol was immunoSEQ multiplex PCR, while the TCRdb copy is restricted to in-frame clones and leaves out a portion. The sample contains over 120,000 clones, approximately 89% of which appear only once. This specimen was peripheral blood, taken 28 days after the second AZD1222 dose. These receptors were collected from an adult who received the AZD1222 COVID-19 vaccine.

The rearrangement links TRBV14 to TRBJ1-1, with D unclear. The germline CDR1 and CDR2 sequences are SGHDN and FVKESK. With 4 bases removed from V and 0 bases from J, the gap between germline ends came to 15 bases. CDR3 size: 16 residues. In DNA, the CDR3 is TGTGCCAGCAGCCCCCCAACTCGGGTCATGAACACTGAAGCTTTCTTT. It translates to CASSPPTRVMNTEAFF.

The chain combines TRBV4-1 with TRBJ2-7, with 7 bases aligning to TRBD1. Per the germline V gene, CDR1 is MGHRA and CDR2 is YSYEKL. This CDR3 is 16 amino acids long. V lost 0 bases, J lost 4 bases, and 9 bases stayed unmatched. The CDR3 nucleotides are TGCGCCAGCAGCCAAGAGGCACAGGGGATTTCTTACGAGCAGTACTTC. Residues: CASSQEAQGISYEQYF.

The chain carries TRBV4-1 and TRBJ2-5; D might be TRBD2 (5 bases). The CDR3 runs 15 residues. Germline V gene lookup returns CDR1 MGHRA and CDR2 YSYEKL. V was shortened by 4 bases and J by 0 bases, with 12 bases between the two germline ends. CDR3 DNA: TGCGCCAGCAGCCTGGTTGACTACGACCAAGAGACCCAGTACTTC. Translating it yields CASSLVDYDQETQYF.

The chain uses TRBV6-5 and TRBJ1-1; D not resolved. This CDR3 has 11 residues. The ends were cut back, 10 bases at V and 6 bases at J, with 12 bases in the middle. Looked up from germline, CDR1 is MNHEY and CDR2 is SVGAGI. The CDR3 DNA reads TGTGCCACAAGCCGTCGCTCTGAAGCTTTCTTT. Translating it yields CATSRRSEAFF.

The gene calls are TRBV10-3 and TRBJ1-2; the match to TRBD1 covers 7 bases. The V gene's germline CDR1 is ENHRY and CDR2 SYGVKD. Germline trimming cut 10 bases from V and 4 bases from J; bases unmatched to any gene: 9. The CDR3 has 13 amino acids. Here the CDR3 reads CASYRGLGYGYTF. CDR3 sequence (DNA): TGTGCCAGTTACAGGGGACTCGGCTATGGCTACACCTTC.

This sequence joins TRBV5-1 and TRBJ1-2, with D hard to call. Germline values: CDR1 SGHRS, CDR2 YFSETQ. V was clipped by 2 bases and J by 0 bases, with 8 bases between them. The CDR3 loop spans 14 amino acids. The CDR3 loop is CASSFQAANYGYTF. The CDR3 nucleotides are TGCGCCAGCAGCTTCCAGGCCGCTAACTATGGCTACACCTTC.

V and J are TRBV3-1 (or the pseudogene TRBV3-2) and TRBJ2-1; D is uncertain. Germline V lookup: CDR1 LGHDT, CDR2 YNNKEL (reference sequence). V lost 4 bases and J 3 bases, leaving 4 bases between the germline ends. The CDR3 has 12 residues. The CDR3: CASSPDYNEQFF. The CDR3 DNA follows: TGTGCCAGCAGCCCGGACTACAATGAGCAGTTCTTC.

The chain is built from TRBV7-9 and TRBJ1-2; possible D gene TRBD1, 5 bases. The CDR3 consists of 16 residues. Germline V gives CDR1 SEHNR, CDR2 FQNEAQ (reference sequence). V was shortened by 3 bases and J by 4 bases, with 18 bases between the two germline ends. The CDR3 bases are TGTGCCAGCAGCTTGATAGGGGACGCTACGGGCTATGGCTACACCTTC. This codes for CASSLIGDATGYGYTF.